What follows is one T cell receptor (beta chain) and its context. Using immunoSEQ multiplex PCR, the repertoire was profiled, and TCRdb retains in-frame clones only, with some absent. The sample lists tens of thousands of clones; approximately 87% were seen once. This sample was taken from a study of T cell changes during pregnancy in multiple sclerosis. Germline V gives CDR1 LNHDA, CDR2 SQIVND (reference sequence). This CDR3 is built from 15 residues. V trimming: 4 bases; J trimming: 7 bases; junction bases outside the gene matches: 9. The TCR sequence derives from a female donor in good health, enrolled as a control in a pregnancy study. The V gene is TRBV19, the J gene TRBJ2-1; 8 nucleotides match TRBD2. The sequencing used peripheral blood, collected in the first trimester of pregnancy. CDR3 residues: CASSTVGGVSNEQFF. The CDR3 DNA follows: TGTGCCAGTAGTACGGTCGGGGGGGTCTCGAATGAGCAGTTCTTC.